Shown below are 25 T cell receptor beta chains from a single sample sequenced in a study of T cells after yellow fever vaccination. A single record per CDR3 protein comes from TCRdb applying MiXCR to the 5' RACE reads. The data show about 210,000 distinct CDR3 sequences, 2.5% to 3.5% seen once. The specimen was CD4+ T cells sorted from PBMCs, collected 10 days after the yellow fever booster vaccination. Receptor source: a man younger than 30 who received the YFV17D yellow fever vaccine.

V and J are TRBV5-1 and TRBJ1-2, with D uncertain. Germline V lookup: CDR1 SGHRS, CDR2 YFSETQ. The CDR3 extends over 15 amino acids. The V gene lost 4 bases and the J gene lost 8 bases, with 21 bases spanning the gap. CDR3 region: CASSPQDLTLSGYTF. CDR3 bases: TGCGCCAGCAGCCCCCAAGACCTCACCCTATCGGGCTACACCTTC.

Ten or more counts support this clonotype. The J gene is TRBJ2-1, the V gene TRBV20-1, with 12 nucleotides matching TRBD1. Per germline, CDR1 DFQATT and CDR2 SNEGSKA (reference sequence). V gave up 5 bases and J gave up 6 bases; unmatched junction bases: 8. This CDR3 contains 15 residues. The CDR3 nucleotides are TGCAGTGCTGGGGACAGGGGGCTTGCGGCCAATGAGCAGTTCTTC. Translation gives CSAGDRGLAANEQFF.

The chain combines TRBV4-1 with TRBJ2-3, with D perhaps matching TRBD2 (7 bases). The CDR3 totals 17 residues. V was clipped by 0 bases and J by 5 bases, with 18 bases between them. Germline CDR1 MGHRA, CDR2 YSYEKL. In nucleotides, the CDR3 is TGCGCCAGCAGCCAAGATGGGGTGGGGGGGCCGTTAGATACGCAGTATTTT. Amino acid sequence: CASSQDGVGGPLDTQYF.

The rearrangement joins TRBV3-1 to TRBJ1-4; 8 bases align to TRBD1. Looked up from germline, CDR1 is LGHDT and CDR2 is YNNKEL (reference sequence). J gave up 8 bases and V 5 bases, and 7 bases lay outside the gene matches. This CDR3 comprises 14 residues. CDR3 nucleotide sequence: TGTGCCAGCAGCTTGGGGGGACAGGCCGAAAAACTGTTTTTT. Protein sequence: CASSLGGQAEKLFF.

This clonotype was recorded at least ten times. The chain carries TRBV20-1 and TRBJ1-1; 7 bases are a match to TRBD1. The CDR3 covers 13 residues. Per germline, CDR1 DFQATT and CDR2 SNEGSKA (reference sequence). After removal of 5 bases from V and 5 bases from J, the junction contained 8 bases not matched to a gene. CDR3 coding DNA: TGCAGTGCTCCCCGACAGGGAGAGACTGAAGCTTTCTTT. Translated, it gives CSAPRQGETEAFF.

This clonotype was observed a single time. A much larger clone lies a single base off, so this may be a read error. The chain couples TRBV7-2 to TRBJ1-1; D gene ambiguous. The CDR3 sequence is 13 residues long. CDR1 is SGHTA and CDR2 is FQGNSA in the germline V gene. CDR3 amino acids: CASSFAENSEAFF. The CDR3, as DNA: TGTGCCAGCAGCTTCGCAGAGAACTCTGAAGCTTTCTTT.

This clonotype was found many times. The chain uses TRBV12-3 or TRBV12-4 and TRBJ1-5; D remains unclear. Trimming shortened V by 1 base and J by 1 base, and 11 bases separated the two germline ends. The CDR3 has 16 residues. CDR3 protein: CASSLGISGSNQPQHF. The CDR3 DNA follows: TGTGCCAGCAGTTTAGGAATTTCGGGGAGCAATCAGCCCCAGCATTTT.

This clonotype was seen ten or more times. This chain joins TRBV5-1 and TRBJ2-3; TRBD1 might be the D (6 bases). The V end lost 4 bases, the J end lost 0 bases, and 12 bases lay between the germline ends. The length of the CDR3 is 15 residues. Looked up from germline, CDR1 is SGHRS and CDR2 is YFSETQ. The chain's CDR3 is CASSKDRQSTDTQYF. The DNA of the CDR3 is TGCGCCAGCAGCAAAGACAGGCAAAGCACAGATACGCAGTATTTT.

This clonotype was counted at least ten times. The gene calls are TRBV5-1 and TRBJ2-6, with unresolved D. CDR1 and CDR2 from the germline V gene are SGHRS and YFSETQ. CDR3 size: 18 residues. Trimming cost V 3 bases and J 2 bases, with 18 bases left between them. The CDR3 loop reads CASSWMNSMGPGANVLTF. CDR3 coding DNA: TGCGCCAGCAGCTGGATGAATAGTATGGGCCCTGGGGCCAACGTCCTGACTTTC.

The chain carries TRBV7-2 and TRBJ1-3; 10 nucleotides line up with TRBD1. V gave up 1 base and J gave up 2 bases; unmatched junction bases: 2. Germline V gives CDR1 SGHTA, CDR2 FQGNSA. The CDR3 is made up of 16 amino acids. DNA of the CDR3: TGTGCCAGCAGCTTAGGTGGACAGGGGGCTGGAAACACCATATATTTT. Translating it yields CASSLGGQGAGNTIYF.

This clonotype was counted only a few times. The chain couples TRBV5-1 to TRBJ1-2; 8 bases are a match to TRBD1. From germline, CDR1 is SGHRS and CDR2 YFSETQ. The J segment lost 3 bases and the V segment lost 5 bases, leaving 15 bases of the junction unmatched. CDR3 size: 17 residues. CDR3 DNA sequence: TGCGCCAGCAGTCGTGGGACAGGTAGTCCCCTTTACTATGGCTACACCTTC. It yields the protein CASSRGTGSPLYYGYTF.

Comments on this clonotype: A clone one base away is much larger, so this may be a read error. CDR3 DNA sequence: TGTGCCAGCCGACAGGGGAACACCGGGGAGCTGATTTTT. It is translated as CASRQGNTGELIF. The chain recombines TRBV2 with TRBJ2-2, with 8 bases lining up with TRBD1. CDR1 is SNHLY and CDR2 is FYNNEI in the germline V gene. The CDR3 is made up of 13 amino acids.

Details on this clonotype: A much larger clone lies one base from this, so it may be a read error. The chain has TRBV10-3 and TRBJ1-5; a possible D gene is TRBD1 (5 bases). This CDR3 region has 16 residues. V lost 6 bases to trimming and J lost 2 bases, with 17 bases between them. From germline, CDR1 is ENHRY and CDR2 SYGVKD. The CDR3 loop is CAIRPGGGKGNQPQHF. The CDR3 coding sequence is TGTGCCATCAGGCCGGGGGGTGGCAAGGGCAATCAGCCCCAGCATTTT.

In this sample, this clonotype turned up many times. CDR3 nucleotide sequence: TGTGCCAGCAGCTCCGGGACAGGGCCGAGCTATGGCTACACCTTC. Translated, it gives CASSSGTGPSYGYTF. This chain uses TRBV7-2 with TRBJ1-2; 9 bases line up with TRBD1. CDR3 length equals 15 residues. V lost 4 bases and J lost 4; bases outside the gene matches: 7. CDR1 and CDR2 (germline): SGHTA, FQGNSA.

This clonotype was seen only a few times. The CDR3 region is CASSFPGQFSTDTQYF. CDR3 nucleotide sequence: TGTGCCAGCAGTTTTCCGGGCCAGTTTAGCACAGATACGCAGTATTTT. The chain carries TRBV12-3 or TRBV12-4 and TRBJ2-3; D is uncertain. V dropped 3 bases and J dropped 0 bases, with 13 bases sitting between them. The CDR3 covers 16 residues.

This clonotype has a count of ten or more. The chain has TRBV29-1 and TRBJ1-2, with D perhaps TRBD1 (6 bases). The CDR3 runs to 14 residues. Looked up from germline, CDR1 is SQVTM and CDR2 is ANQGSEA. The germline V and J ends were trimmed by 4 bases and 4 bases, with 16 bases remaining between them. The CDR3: CSVGDTSGLYGYTF. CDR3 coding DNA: TGCAGCGTTGGGGACACCTCAGGGCTCTATGGCTACACCTTC.

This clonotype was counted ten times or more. For the CDR3, the DNA is TGTGCCAGCTCACCTACGGACAGCCCGACGGCTTTCTTT. Encoded protein: CASSPTDSPTAFF. This chain links TRBV18 with TRBJ1-1, with D possibly matching TRBD1 (6 bases). This CDR3 has 13 residues. CDR1 KGHSH and CDR2 LQKENI come from the germline V gene. Trimming shortened V by 3 bases and J by 11 bases, and 16 bases separated the two germline ends.

DNA of the CDR3: TGTGCCAGCAGCTTAGGACCGCCAAGGACCACCGGGGAGCTGTTTTTT. Translating gives CASSLGPPRTTGELFF. The chain links TRBV7-8 to TRBJ2-2; no clear D. The length of the CDR3 is 16 residues. Trimming left V 1 base short and J 4 bases short, with 13 bases between. Germline CDR1 reads SGHVS; CDR2 reads FQNEAQ.

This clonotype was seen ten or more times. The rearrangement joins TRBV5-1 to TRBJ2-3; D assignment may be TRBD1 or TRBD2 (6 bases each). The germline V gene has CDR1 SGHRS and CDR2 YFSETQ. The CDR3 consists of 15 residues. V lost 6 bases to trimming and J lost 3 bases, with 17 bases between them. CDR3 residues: CASTTAGGRTDTQYF. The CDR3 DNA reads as TGCGCCAGCACCACCGCCGGGGGCAGGACAGATACGCAGTATTTT.

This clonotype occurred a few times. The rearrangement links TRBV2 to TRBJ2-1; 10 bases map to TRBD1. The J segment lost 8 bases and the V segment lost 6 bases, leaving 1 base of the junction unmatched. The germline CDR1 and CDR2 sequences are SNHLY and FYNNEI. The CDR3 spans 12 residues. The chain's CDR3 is CASRDRGDEQFF. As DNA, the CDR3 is TGTGCCAGCAGGGACAGGGGGGATGAGCAGTTCTTC. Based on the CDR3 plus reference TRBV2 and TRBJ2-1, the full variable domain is EPEVTQTPSHQVTQMGQEVILRCVPISNHLYFYWYRQILGQKVEFLVSFYNNEISEKSEIFDDQFSVERPDGSNFTLKIRSTKLEDSAMYFCASRDRGDEQFFGPGTRLTVL.

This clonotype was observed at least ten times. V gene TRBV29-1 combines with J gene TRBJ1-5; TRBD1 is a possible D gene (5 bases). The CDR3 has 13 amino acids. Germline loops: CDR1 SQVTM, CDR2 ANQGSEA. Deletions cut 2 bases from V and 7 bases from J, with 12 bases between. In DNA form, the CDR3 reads TGCAGCGTTGAAATAGGGGAAGGCCAGCCCCAGCATTTT. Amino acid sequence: CSVEIGEGQPQHF.

CDR3 loop: CASSLLGRSEETQYF. The CDR3, as DNA: TGCGCCAGCAGCTTGTTGGGGAGGAGTGAAGAGACCCAGTACTTC. The rearrangement uses TRBV5-1 and TRBJ2-5; a weak D match, TRBD2 (6 bases). V was pared by 1 base and J by 3 bases, with 13 bases between. Germline V gene lookup returns CDR1 SGHRS and CDR2 YFSETQ. This CDR3 is 15 amino acids long.

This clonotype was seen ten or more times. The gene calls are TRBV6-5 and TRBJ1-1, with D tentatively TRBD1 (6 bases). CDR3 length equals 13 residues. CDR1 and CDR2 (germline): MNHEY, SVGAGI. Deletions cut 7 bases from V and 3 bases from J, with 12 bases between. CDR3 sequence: CASNPGVDTEAFF. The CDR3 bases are TGTGCCAGCAACCCAGGGGTGGACACTGAAGCTTTCTTT.

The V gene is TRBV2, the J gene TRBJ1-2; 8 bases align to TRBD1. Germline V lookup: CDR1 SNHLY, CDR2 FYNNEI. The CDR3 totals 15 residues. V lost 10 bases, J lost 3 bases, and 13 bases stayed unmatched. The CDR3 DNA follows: TGTGCCAACATGAGGGACAGGATGGTCGACTATGGCTACACCTTC. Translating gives CANMRDRMVDYGYTF.

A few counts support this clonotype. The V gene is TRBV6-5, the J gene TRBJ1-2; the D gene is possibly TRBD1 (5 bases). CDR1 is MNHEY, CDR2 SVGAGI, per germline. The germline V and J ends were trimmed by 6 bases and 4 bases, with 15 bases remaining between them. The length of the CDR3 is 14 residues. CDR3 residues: CASSPGGTGYGYTF. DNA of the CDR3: TGTGCCAGCAGCCCGGGGGGTACCGGCTATGGCTACACCTTC.